This T cell receptor (beta chain) was observed in a study of blood T cell repertoires in COVID-19. Germline lookup yields CDR1 MGHDK and CDR2 SYGVNS. The CDR3 consists of 11 residues. The V end lost 3 bases, the J end lost 8 bases, and 7 bases lay between the germline ends. Original analysis: The assay estimated nucleated cells by amplifying reference gene primers. Here immunoSEQ multiplex PCR was the method, and the copy in TCRdb shows in-frame clones only, minus some. The V and J calls and clone size were taken over from that table, and D and trimming were inferred from the DNA. The data show 130,000 to 150,000 clones, around nine tenths seen once.

Specimen: peripheral blood. This TCR derives from a woman in her thirties or forties with acute or convalescent COVID-19. The chain carries TRBV25-1 and TRBJ1-1, with D unclear. The CDR3 DNA sequence: TGTGCCAGCAGTGACCCTATAGAAGCTTTCTTT. Its protein is CASSDPIEAFF.